This TCR beta chain was recovered during a study of cytomegalovirus exposure and HLA in healthy donors. Study findings and constraints: The authors excluded some V segments, including TRBV6-2 and TRBV6-3, as indistinguishable. Analyzed later, most CMV-associated TCR beta chains appeared HLA-restricted. TCR beta chains numbering some 160 were designated cytomegalovirus-associated.

This CDR3 region has 14 residues. Germline loops: CDR1 MNHEY, CDR2 SMNVEV (reference sequence). V shed 7 bases and J shed 4 bases, with 16 bases lying between them. A multiplex PCR was run with 60 Vbeta primers and 13 Jbeta primers. Repertoires were generated with immunoSEQ multiplex PCR, while TCRdb's copy carries only in-frame clones and drops some. The repertoire holds 90,000 to 120,000 clones, with 79% as singletons. It was healthy bone marrow donors who served as donors. Comments on this clone: The target antigen is unknown.

The sequence was collected from a woman between 35 and 50 years old in good health and CMV-seronegative. This chain joins TRBV27 and TRBJ1-1, with D perhaps matching TRBD1 (6 bases). Sample: PBMCs. DNA of the CDR3: TGTGCCAGCATTAGGGGGGGCGGAGGCACTGAAGCTTTCTTT. Its protein product is CASIRGGGGTEAFF.